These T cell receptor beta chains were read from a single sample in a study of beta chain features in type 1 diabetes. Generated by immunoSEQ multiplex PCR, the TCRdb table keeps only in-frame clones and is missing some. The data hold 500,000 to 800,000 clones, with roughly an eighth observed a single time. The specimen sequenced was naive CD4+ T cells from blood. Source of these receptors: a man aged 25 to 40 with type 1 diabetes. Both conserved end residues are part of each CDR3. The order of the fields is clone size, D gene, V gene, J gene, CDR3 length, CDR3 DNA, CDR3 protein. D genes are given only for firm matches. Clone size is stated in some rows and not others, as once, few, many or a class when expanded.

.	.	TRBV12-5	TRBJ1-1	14	TGTGCTAGTGGCTACACCGGGAAGAACACTGAAGCTTTCTTT	CASGYTGKNTEAFF
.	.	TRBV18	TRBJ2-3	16	TGTGCCAGCTCACCGCCCGGGCGCTCCGGCACAGATACGCAGTATTTT	CASSPPGRSGTDTQYF
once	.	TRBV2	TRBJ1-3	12	TGTGCCAGCAGGTTCTCTGGAAACACCATATATTTT	CASRFSGNTIYF
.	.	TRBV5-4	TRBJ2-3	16	TGTGCCAGCAGCTTGGGATTAGGACCCCTCACAGATACGCAGTATTTT	CASSLGLGPLTDTQYF
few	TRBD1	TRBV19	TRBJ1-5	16	TGTGCCAGTAGTAGAACAGGGGAGGGGGCTCATCAGCCCCAGCATTTT	CASSRTGEGAHQPQHF
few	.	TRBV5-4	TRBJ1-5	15	TGTGCCAGCAGCTTGTACGGTTATAGCAATCAGCCCCAGCATTTT	CASSLYGYSNQPQHF
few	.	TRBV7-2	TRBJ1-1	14	TGTGCCAGCAGGGAGACTGCGGTGAACACTGAAGCTTTCTTT	CASRETAVNTEAFF
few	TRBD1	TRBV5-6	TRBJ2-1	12	TGTGCCAGCAGAGAGGGGGCTAATGAGCAGTTCTTC	CASREGANEQFF
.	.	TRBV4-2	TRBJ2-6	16	TGTGCCAGCAGCCAAGTTATAACCTCTGGGGCCAACGTCCTGACTTTC	CASSQVITSGANVLTF
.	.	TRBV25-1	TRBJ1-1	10	TGTGCCAGCAGTACAAACAGGTTTTTCTTT	CASSTNRFFF
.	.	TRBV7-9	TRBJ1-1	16	TGTGCCAGCAGCCAATGGTTTGGGGGCCGAAGAACTGAAGCTTTCTTT	CASSQWFGGRRTEAFF
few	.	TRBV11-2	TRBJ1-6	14	TGTGCCAGCAGCACCGGGCAGGGGAATTCACCCCTCCACTTT	CASSTGQGNSPLHF
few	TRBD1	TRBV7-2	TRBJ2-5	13	TGTGCCAGCAGGCCTGGACAGGGGGAGACCCAGTACTTC	CASRPGQGETQYF
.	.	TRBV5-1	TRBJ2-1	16	TGCGCCAGCAGCTTGGCCGGAGGATCCTCCTACAATGAGCAGTTCTTC	CASSLAGGSSYNEQFF
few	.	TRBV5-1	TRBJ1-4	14	TGCGCCAGCAGCTCGGACGGGAAGGGGGAAAAACTGTTTTTT	CASSSDGKGEKLFF
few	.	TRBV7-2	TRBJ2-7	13	TGTGCCAGCAGCTTCCAGGGTGGCGACGAGCAGTACTTC	CASSFQGGDEQYF
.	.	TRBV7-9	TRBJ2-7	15	TGTGCCACCGCCCAAAGTCAGACGGAGGCGTACGAGCAGTACTTC	CATAQSQTEAYEQYF
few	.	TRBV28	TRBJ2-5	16	TGTGCCAGCAGTTTAGGGGGGGCAGCCGGCGGTGAGACCCAGTACTTC	CASSLGGAAGGETQYF
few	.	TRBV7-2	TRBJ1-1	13	TGTGCCAGCAGCTCCCTGCCGGTAACTGAAGCTTTCTTT	CASSSLPVTEAFF
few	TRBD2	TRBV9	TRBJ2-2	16	TGTGCCAGCAGCGTAGCGGGGGTAGCGGGGGCCGGGGAGCTGTTTTTT	CASSVAGVAGAGELFF
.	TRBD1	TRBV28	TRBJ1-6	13	TGTGCCAGCACGGGACAGACGAAATCACCCCTCCACTTT	CASTGQTKSPLHF
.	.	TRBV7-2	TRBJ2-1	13	TGTGCCAGCAGCTTAACCGGGGGCAATGAGCAGTTCTTC	CASSLTGGNEQFF
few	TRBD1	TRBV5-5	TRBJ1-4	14	TGTGCCAGCAGCCAAACAGGGGGCATCGAAAAACTGTTTTTT	CASSQTGGIEKLFF
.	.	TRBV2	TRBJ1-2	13	TGTGCCAGCAGCCTGGACGGGGTCTATGGCTACACCTTC	CASSLDGVYGYTF
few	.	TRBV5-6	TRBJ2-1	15	TGTGCCAGCAGCTCCTTAGCGGAATTTTACAATGAGCAGTTCTTC	CASSSLAEFYNEQFF
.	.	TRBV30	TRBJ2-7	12	TGTGCCTGGAGGAAGGGGACCTACGAGCAGTACTTC	CAWRKGTYEQYF
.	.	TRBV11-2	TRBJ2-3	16	TGTGCCAGCAGCTCCGGCACCGGAGGGGTTGCAGATACGCAGTATTTT	CASSSGTGGVADTQYF
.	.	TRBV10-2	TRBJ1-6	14	TGCGCCAGCAGCGAACGACAGTTTAATTCACCCCTCCACTTT	CASSERQFNSPLHF
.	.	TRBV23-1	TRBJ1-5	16	TGCGCCAGCAGTCAATCGAGAAGGGATGGTAATCAGCCCCAGCATTTT	CASSQSRRDGNQPQHF
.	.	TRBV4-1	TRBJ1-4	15	TGCGCCAGCAGCCCTAGCGGGGCGTCGGATGAAAAACTGTTTTTT	CASSPSGASDEKLFF
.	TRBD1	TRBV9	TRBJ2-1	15	TGTGCCAGCAGCGTAGGACAGGGGGCGCGGGGTGAGCAGTTCTTC	CASSVGQGARGEQFF
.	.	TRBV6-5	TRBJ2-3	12	TGTGCCAGCAGCCGCTCTAAAGATACGCAGTATTTT	CASSRSKDTQYF
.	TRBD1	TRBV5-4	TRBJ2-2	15	TGTGCCAGCAGCCGACAGGGTGCGGACACCGGGGAGCTGTTTTTT	CASSRQGADTGELFF
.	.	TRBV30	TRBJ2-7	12	TGTGCCTCGACAGCCGGGGGGCACGAGCAGTACTTC	CASTAGGHEQYF
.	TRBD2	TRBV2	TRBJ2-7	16	TGTGCCAGCAGTGAATTGGAGGCTAGCGGCACCTACGAGCAGTACTTC	CASSELEASGTYEQYF
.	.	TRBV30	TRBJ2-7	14	TGTGCCTGGAGTGCCTGGACGGGGACCTACGAGCAGTACTTC	CAWSAWTGTYEQYF
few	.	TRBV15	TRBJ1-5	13	TGTGCCACCAGCAGAGATAAGGTCCAGCCCCAGCATTTT	CATSRDKVQPQHF
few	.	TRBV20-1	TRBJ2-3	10	TGCAGTGCGGGGATTGACACGCAGTATTTT	CSAGIDTQYF
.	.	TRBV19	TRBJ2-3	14	TGTGCCAGTAGTCTTGTCGGAAGCACAGATACGCAGTATTTT	CASSLVGSTDTQYF
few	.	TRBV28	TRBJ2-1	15	TGTGCCAGCAGTGCTCAGGGTCCCCCCTACAATGAGCAGTTCTTC	CASSAQGPPYNEQFF
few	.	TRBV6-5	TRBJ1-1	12	TGTGCCAGCAGGAGGGGAAACACTGAAGCTTTCTTT	CASRRGNTEAFF
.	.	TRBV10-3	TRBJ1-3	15	TGTGCCATCAGTGAGTCGTGGAGCTCTGGAAACACCATATATTTT	CAISESWSSGNTIYF
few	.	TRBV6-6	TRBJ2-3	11	TGTGCCAGCAGTTACTCGGATACGCAGTATTTT	CASSYSDTQYF
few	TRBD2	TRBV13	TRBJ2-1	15	TGTGCCAGCAGCTTAGGCGCGGGGGGGCTCAATGAGCAGTTCTTC	CASSLGAGGLNEQFF
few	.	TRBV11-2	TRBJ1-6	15	TGTGCCAGCAGCATTACTAGCACCTATAATTCACCCCTCCACTTT	CASSITSTYNSPLHF
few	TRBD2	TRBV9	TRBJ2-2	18	TGTGCCAGCAGCCCCCAGAGGGGCCAGCGGGGTTACACCGGGGAGCTGTTTTTT	CASSPQRGQRGYTGELFF
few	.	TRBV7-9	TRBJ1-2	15	TGTGCCAGCAGCTTTATCGGGGGTCCGACGGGTGGCTACACCTTC	CASSFIGGPTGGYTF